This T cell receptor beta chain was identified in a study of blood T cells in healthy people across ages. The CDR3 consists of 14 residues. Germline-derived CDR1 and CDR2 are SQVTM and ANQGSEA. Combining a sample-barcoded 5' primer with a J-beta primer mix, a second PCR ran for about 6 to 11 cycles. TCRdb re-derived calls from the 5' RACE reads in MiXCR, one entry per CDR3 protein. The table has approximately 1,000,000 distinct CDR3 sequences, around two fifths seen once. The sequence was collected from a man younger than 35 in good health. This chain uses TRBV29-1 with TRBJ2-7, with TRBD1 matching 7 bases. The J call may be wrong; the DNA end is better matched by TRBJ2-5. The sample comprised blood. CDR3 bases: TGCAGCGTTGAAGATGGGGACAGCCGAGAGACCCAGTACTTC. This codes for CSVEDGDSRETQYF.